Each of the 21 T cell receptor beta chains below was sequenced from the same sample in a study of blood T cell repertoires in COVID-19. TCRdb keeps only in-frame clones here, not all; method: immunoSEQ multiplex PCR. The sample contains some 120,000 clones, 65% to 90% of which appear only once. The sequencing input was peripheral blood. The source of these receptors is an older man with active or convalescent COVID-19.

On this clone: This same CDR3 is encoded by further DNA sequences in the sample. This CDR3 reads CASSSRDRGHQETQYF. For the CDR3, the DNA is TGTGCCAGCAGCTCCCGGGACAGGGGGCACCAAGAGACCCAGTACTTC. V usage is TRBV11-2 and J usage is TRBJ2-5, with 12 bases aligning to TRBD1. This CDR3 region has 16 residues. Germline V gene lookup returns CDR1 SGHAT and CDR2 FQNNGV. J was trimmed by 0 bases and V by 4 bases; bases with no gene match: 3.

The V and J genes are TRBV19 and TRBJ1-2; tentatively, D is TRBD1 (6 bases). Germline assignment: CDR1 LNHDA and CDR2 SQIVND (reference sequence). Trimming pared 5 bases from V and 2 bases from J, leaving 9 bases between. The CDR3 runs 13 residues. The CDR3 is CASSWTENYGYTF. DNA of the CDR3: TGTGCCAGTAGTTGGACAGAGAACTATGGCTACACCTTC.

The chain is built from TRBV2 and TRBJ2-5; 9 bases fit TRBD1. Germline CDR1 SNHLY, CDR2 FYNNEI. The junction had 2 bases not matched to a gene; V was cut back by 6 bases and J by 3 bases. The CDR3 is 13 residues long. DNA of the CDR3: TGTGCCAGCAGCTGGACAGGGGAAGAGACCCAGTACTTC. As protein: CASSWTGEETQYF.

The chain couples TRBV2 to TRBJ1-5; D is possibly TRBD1 (6 bases). V was trimmed by 5 bases and J by 9 bases, leaving 14 bases between them. In germline, CDR1 is SNHLY, CDR2 FYNNEI. This CDR3 region has 13 residues. The CDR3 region is CASSLIDRMPQHF. The DNA of the CDR3 is TGTGCCAGCAGTCTAATTGACAGGATGCCCCAGCATTTT.

This sequence joins TRBV11-2 and TRBJ2-7; D possibly corresponds to TRBD2 (5 bases). The V gene lost 5 bases and the J gene lost 1 base, with 18 bases spanning the gap. CDR1 is SGHAT, CDR2 FQNNGV, per germline. The CDR3 loop spans 16 amino acids. The CDR3 spells CASSVRPGRGSYEQYF. The CDR3 DNA reads as TGTGCCAGCAGCGTCCGACCGGGCCGAGGGTCCTACGAGCAGTACTTC.

This rearrangement joins TRBV30 to TRBJ1-6, with 8 nucleotides matching TRBD1. The germline gives CDR1 GTSNPN, CDR2 SVGIG (reference sequence). The CDR3 has 14 amino acids. V gave up 6 bases and J gave up 5 bases; unmatched junction bases: 6. DNA of the CDR3: TGTGCCTGCCACCGGACAGGGAATAATTCACCCCTCCACTTT. This encodes CACHRTGNNSPLHF.

The chain recombines TRBV11-2 with TRBJ2-2; 7 bases agree with TRBD1. Looked up from germline, CDR1 is SGHAT and CDR2 is FQNNGV. V shed 3 bases and J 13 bases; nucleotides not matched to a gene: 11. This CDR3 has 14 residues. The CDR3 nucleotides read TGTGCCAGCAGCTTCCACGGGACAGAGGGAACGCTGTTTTTT. This sequence encodes CASSFHGTEGTLFF.

J is TRBJ2-3 and V is TRBV5-1; D possibly corresponds to TRBD1 (6 bases). Per germline, CDR1 SGHRS and CDR2 YFSETQ. The CDR3 length is 14 residues. V lost 8 bases, J lost 0 bases, and 13 bases lay in between. CDR3 nucleotide sequence: TGCGCCAGTCGCCGGGACACCAGCACAGATACGCAGTATTTT. Amino acids: CASRRDTSTDTQYF.

The sample holds a few counts of this clone. V is TRBV7-3 and J is TRBJ1-2; a weak D match, TRBD1 (5 bases). The V and J ends lost 2 bases and 8 bases respectively, with 18 bases between them. Germline lookup yields CDR1 SGHTA and CDR2 FQGTGA. This CDR3 has 15 residues. Here the CDR3 reads CASSLQAGREGGYTF. The CDR3 coding sequence is TGTGCCAGCAGCTTACAGGCAGGGAGGGAGGGAGGCTACACCTTC.

This rearrangement joins TRBV11-2 to TRBJ1-1; D possibly corresponds to TRBD1 (6 bases). CDR3 size: 13 residues. V lost 5 bases, J lost 3 bases, and 10 bases lay in between. CDR1 SGHAT and CDR2 FQNNGV come from the germline V gene. In DNA, the CDR3 is TGTGCCAGCAGCATACAGGGCGACACTGAAGCTTTCTTT. Translated, it gives CASSIQGDTEAFF.

The rearrangement links TRBV28 to TRBJ1-4, with TRBD1 identical over 9 bases. The CDR3 runs to 17 residues. J was trimmed by 4 bases and V by 4 bases; bases with no gene match: 10. Germline-derived CDR1 and CDR2 are MDHEN and SYDVKM. Here the CDR3 reads CASSSPGQGAFNEKLFF. As DNA, the CDR3 is TGTGCCAGCAGTTCCCCGGGACAGGGAGCCTTTAATGAAAAACTGTTTTTT.

The genes are TRBV5-1 and TRBJ2-2, with TRBD2 matching 8 bases. The V gene end was trimmed by 4 bases and the J gene end by 1 base; junction bases not matched to a gene: 3. CDR1 and CDR2 (germline): SGHRS, YFSETQ. This CDR3 region has 15 residues. CDR3 in DNA: TGCGCCAGCAGCATCAGCGGGGGGAACACCGGGGAGCTGTTTTTT. Translation gives CASSISGGNTGELFF. Combining the CDR3 with reference TRBV5-1 and TRBJ2-2 gives the whole variable domain KAGVTQTPRYLIKTRGQQVTLSCSPISGHRSVSWYQQTPGQGLQFLFEYFSETQRNKGNFPGRFSGRQFSNSRSEMNVSTLELGDSALYLCASSISGGNTGELFFGEGSRLTVL.

This clone was counted only a few times. The chain uses TRBV30 and TRBJ2-2, with 9 bases fitting TRBD1. V dropped 3 bases and J dropped 10; count of bases not matched to a gene: 15. Germline-derived CDR1 and CDR2 are GTSNPN and SVGIG (reference sequence). The CDR3 is 16 amino acids. This CDR3 is CAWSAVGQGRIAELFF. As DNA, the CDR3 is TGTGCCTGGAGCGCAGTCGGACAGGGGAGAATCGCGGAGCTGTTTTTT.

V gene TRBV4-2 combines with J gene TRBJ2-5; 8 positions match TRBD1. V dropped 0 bases and J dropped 5; count of bases not matched to a gene: 2. The CDR3 runs to 14 residues. CDR1 and CDR2 from the germline V gene are LGHNA and YNFKEQ. CDR3 bases: TGTGCCAGCAGCCAAGACAGGGGGCGGGAGACCCAGTACTTC. Its translation is CASSQDRGRETQYF.

This chain connects TRBV19 to TRBJ2-3; no firm D call. Trimming removed 5 bases from V and 4 bases from J, with 10 bases in between. The CDR3 has 13 amino acids. Germline-derived CDR1 and CDR2 are LNHDA and SQIVND (reference sequence). CDR3 residues: CASSLRAADTQYF. The DNA for the CDR3 is TGTGCCAGTAGTCTACGTGCGGCAGATACGCAGTATTTT.

This rearrangement joins TRBV6-6 to TRBJ2-3; 9 bases map to TRBD2. Germline V lookup: CDR1 MNHNY, CDR2 SVGAGI (reference sequence). The CDR3 is 18 amino acids. V lost 5 bases to trimming and J lost 1 base; unmatched junction nucleotides: 13. The CDR3 loop is CASSPLWGGGERTDTQYF. CDR3 DNA: TGTGCCAGCAGTCCGTTGTGGGGCGGGGGGGAACGCACAGATACGCAGTATTTT.

The chain is built from TRBV6-5 and TRBJ1-2; weak D call: TRBD1 (5 bases). Germline lookup yields CDR1 MNHEY and CDR2 SVGAGI. The CDR3 is 15 residues long. The V end was cut by 6 bases, the J end by 8 bases, with 22 bases between. CDR3 DNA: TGTGCCAGCAGCCCCGAGGCAGGGCTTCCTATCGGCTACACCTTC. Amino acid sequence: CASSPEAGLPIGYTF.

The chain uses TRBV5-1 and TRBJ2-7; TRBD2 might be the D (6 bases). V lost 5 bases to trimming and J lost 3 bases, with 15 bases between them. This CDR3 has 14 residues. Germline assignment: CDR1 SGHRS and CDR2 YFSETQ. The CDR3 is CASRGGLDGYEQYF. The CDR3 coding sequence is TGCGCCAGCAGGGGGGGTTTAGACGGCTACGAGCAGTACTTC. The whole variable domain, remainder taken from reference TRBV5-1 and TRBJ2-7, is KAGVTQTPRYLIKTRGQQVTLSCSPISGHRSVSWYQQTPGQGLQFLFEYFSETQRNKGNFPGRFSGRQFSNSRSEMNVSTLELGDSALYLCASRGGLDGYEQYFGPGTRLTVT.

CDR3 coding DNA: TGTGCCAGCAGCCAAGGACAGGGGAGAGGTGAAAAACTGTTTTTT. It yields the protein CASSQGQGRGEKLFF. This sequence joins TRBV16 and TRBJ1-4; 9 bases line up with TRBD1. The CDR3 extends over 15 amino acids. The junction had 5 bases not matched to a gene; V was cut back by 2 bases and J by 7 bases. CDR1 is KGHSY and CDR2 is FQNENV in the germline V gene. The full variable domain, in which reference TRBV16 and TRBJ1-4 provide the parts outside the CDR3, is GEEVAQTPKHLVRGEGQKAKLYCAPIKGHSYVFWYQQVLKNEFKFLISFQNENVFDETGMPKERFSAKCLPNSPCSLEIQATKLEDSAVYFCASSQGQGRGEKLFFGSGTQLSVL.

The V and J genes are TRBV24-1 and TRBJ2-7; 9 bases match TRBD1. The V segment lost 2 bases and the J segment 4 bases; nucleotides outside the gene matches: 8. Germline V CDR1 and CDR2: KGHDR, SFDVKD. CDR3 length: 16 residues. CDR3 DNA sequence: TGTGCCACCAGTGATTACGCCGGGACAGGGATATACGAGCAGTACTTC. It encodes CATSDYAGTGIYEQYF.

This chain connects TRBV4-3 to TRBJ1-3; tentative D call: TRBD1 (6 bases). Looked up from germline, CDR1 is LGHNA and CDR2 is YSLEER. The CDR3 length is 15 residues. Trimming took 3 bases from V and 3 from J, leaving 12 bases between them. CDR3 coding DNA: TGCGCCAGCAGCCAGAACAGGGTGTATGGAAACACCATATATTTT. Its protein is CASSQNRVYGNTIYF.